This T cell receptor beta chain originates from a study of cytomegalovirus exposure and HLA in healthy donors. In the study overall: Earlier sequencing of some 170 million T cells yielded roughly 120 million unique TCR beta sequences.

Study results and caveats: Cytomegalovirus-associated status was assigned to roughly 160 TCR beta chains. In a later analysis, common viral pathogens appeared linked to several of the most significant clusters. Many donors carried some public TCRs, although rarity characterized most TCR sequences.

In the PCR, 60 Vbeta and 13 Jbeta primers were used. Sequencing used immunoSEQ multiplex PCR; TCRdb keeps in-frame clones, though not all of them. The sample contains about 170,000 clones, 84% of which appear only once. CDR1 is LNHDA and CDR2 is SQIVND in the germline V gene (reference sequence). The V and J ends lost 4 bases and 5 bases respectively, with 6 bases between them. The CDR3 has 12 amino acids. This clone was seen only a few times. Its specificity is not known. V and J are TRBV19 and TRBJ2-1; D not certain. This TCR derives from a girl aged 10 to 17 in good health and CMV-seropositive. The sample was PBMCs. The CDR3 sequence: CASSTLDNEQFF. For the CDR3, the DNA is TGTGCCAGTAGTACACTCGACAATGAGCAGTTCTTC.